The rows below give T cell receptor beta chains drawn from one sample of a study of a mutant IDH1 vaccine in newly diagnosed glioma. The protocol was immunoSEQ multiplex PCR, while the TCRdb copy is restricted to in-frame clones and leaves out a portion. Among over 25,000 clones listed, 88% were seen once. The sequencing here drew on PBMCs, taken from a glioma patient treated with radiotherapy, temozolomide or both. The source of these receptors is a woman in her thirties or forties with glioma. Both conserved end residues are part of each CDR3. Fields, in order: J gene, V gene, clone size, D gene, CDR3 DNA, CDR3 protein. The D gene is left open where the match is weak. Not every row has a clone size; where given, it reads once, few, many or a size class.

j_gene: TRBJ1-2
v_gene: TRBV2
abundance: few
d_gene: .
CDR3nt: TGTGCCAGCTTAGGGCAAAAAAGGATCTATGGCTACACCTTC
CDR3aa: CASLGQKRIYGYTF

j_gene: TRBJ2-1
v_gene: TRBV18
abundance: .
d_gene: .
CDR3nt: TGTGCCAGCTCACCACCGGTGGGGTCCTACAATGAGCAGTTCTTC
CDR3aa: CASSPPVGSYNEQFF

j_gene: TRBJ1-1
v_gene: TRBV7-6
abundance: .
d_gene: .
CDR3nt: TGTGCCAGCAGCTTAGGAGGGGTTACTGAAGCTTTCTTT
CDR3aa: CASSLGGVTEAFF

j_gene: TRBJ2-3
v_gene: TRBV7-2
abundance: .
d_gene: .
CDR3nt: TGTGCCAGCAGCTTAGGGGTCGGTCCAGCAGATACGCAGTATTTT
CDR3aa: CASSLGVGPADTQYF

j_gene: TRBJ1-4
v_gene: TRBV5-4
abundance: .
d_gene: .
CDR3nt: TGTGCCAGCAGCTACAATGAAAAACTGTTTTTT
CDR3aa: CASSYNEKLFF

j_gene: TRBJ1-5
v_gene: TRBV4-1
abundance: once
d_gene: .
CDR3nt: TGCGCCAGCAGCCCCACCGCTGGGCCAAATCAGCCCCAGCATTTT
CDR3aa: CASSPTAGPNQPQHF

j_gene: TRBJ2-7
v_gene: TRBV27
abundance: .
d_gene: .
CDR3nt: TGTGCCAGCAGTTTAGACAGAAACTCCTACGAGCAGTACTTC
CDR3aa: CASSLDRNSYEQYF

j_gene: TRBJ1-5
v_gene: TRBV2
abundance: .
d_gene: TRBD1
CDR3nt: TGTGCCAGCAGTCAAAGACTGGGACAGTATAGCAATCAGCCCCAGCATTTT
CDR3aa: CASSQRLGQYSNQPQHF

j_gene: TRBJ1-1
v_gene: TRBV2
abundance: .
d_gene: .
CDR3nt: TGTGCCAGCAGTGTTCGGACTGAAGCTTTCTTT
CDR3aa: CASSVRTEAFF

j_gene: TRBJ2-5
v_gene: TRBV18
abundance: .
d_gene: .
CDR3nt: TGTGCCAGCTCACCGGGGATCGGGGTGGAGACCCAGTACTTC
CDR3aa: CASSPGIGVETQYF

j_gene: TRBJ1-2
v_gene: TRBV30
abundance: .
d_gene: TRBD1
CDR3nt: TGTGCGTACACCCCCGGGACAGGGGGCGGCTACACCTTC
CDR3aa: CAYTPGTGGGYTF

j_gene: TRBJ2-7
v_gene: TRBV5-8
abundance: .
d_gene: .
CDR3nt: TGTGCCAGCGGCCGCCCGGTATCACTAGGACCCTACGAGCAGTACTTC
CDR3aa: CASGRPVSLGPYEQYF

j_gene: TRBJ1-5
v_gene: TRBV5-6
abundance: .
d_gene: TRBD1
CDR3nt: TGTGCCAGCAGCTTGCAGGGGGCGAGACAGCCCCAGCATTTT
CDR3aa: CASSLQGARQPQHF

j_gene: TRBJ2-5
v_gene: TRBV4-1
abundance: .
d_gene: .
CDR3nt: TGCGCCAGCAGCCAAATAAACAGAGGGGAGACCCAGTACTTC
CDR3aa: CASSQINRGETQYF